These T cell receptor beta chains were read from a single sample in a study of blood T cell repertoires in COVID-19. The method was immunoSEQ multiplex PCR; TCRdb's version includes in-frame clones alone and lacks a portion of them. The table includes 35,000 to 50,000 clones, 90% to 95% detected once. Sequenced: peripheral blood. The source is a woman younger than 45 in a cohort sampled during active COVID-19. CDR3s include the opening cysteine and the closing phenylalanine or tryptophan. A D gene is named only where the DNA matches it firmly. Clone size is not always given. Where it is, it says once, few, many or a class for expanded clones.

v_call	d_call	clone_size	j_call	cdr3_aa	cdr3_nt
TRBV28	TRBD1	-	TRBJ2-7	CASSLGGQGDRYF	TGTGCCAGCAGTTTGGGGGGACAGGGTGATAGGTACTTC
TRBV5-6	TRBD2	-	TRBJ2-2	CASSLAGGNTGELFF	TGTGCCAGCAGCTTGGCGGGGGGTAACACCGGGGAGCTGTTTTTT
TRBV27	TRBD2	-	TRBJ2-1	CASVSSGSSYNEQFF	TGTGCCAGCGTGTCTAGCGGGAGTTCCTACAATGAGCAGTTCTTC
TRBV3-1/TRBV3-2	-	-	TRBJ1-1	CASSQPYTQSVAFF	TGTGCCAGCAGCCAACCATATACCCAGTCAGTAGCTTTCTTT
TRBV10-1	-	-	TRBJ2-7	CASNPGPSAGQYF	TGCGCCAGCAATCCTGGGCCCTCGGCCGGGCAGTACTTC
TRBV5-1	TRBD2	-	TRBJ2-7	CASSTSSGRQREPNNEQYF	TGCGCCAGCAGCACGTCCTCAGGGAGGCAGCGGGAACCCAACAACGAGCAGTACTTC
TRBV4-1	TRBD2	-	TRBJ2-2	CASSPLRAGGNTGELFF	TGCGCCAGCAGCCCTCTCCGGGCGGGGGGGAACACCGGGGAGCTGTTTTTT
TRBV4-2	-	-	TRBJ2-1	CASSQRQDNEQFF	TGTGCCAGCAGCCAACGCCAGGACAATGAGCAGTTCTTC
TRBV19	-	-	TRBJ1-3	CASSLPGAGNTIYF	TGTGCCAGTAGCCTCCCGGGAGCAGGAAACACCATATATTTT
TRBV28	-	-	TRBJ1-5	CASSLLALDQPQHF	TGTGCCAGCAGTTTATTAGCTCTGGATCAGCCCCAGCATTTT
TRBV29-1	-	-	TRBJ2-7	CSVDARGTDYEQYF	TGCAGCGTTGATGCCCGGGGGACAGACTACGAGCAGTACTTC
TRBV6-6	TRBD1	-	TRBJ2-1	CASSRGTVSSYNEQFF	TGTGCCAGCAGTCGAGGGACAGTTAGCTCCTACAATGAGCAGTTCTTC
TRBV6-5	-	-	TRBJ1-2	CASSLDRNYGYTF	TGTGCCAGCAGTTTAGACAGGAACTATGGCTACACCTTC
TRBV24-1	TRBD2	-	TRBJ2-3	CATSAAGLTSTDTQYF	TGTGCCACCAGTGCAGCGGGACTAACTAGCACAGATACGCAGTATTTT
TRBV11-3	-	-	TRBJ2-3	CASSLTAGPFTDTQYF	TGTGCCAGCAGCTTAACTGCGGGACCTTTCACAGATACGCAGTATTTT
TRBV19	TRBD1	-	TRBJ2-5	CASSILGDRGSETQYF	TGTGCCAGTAGTATTTTAGGGGACAGGGGATCAGAGACCCAGTACTTC
TRBV2	TRBD1	-	TRBJ1-2	CASSEWTGYGYTF	TGTGCCAGCAGTGAATGGACAGGCTATGGCTACACCTTC
TRBV11-3	-	-	TRBJ2-1	CASRGTPDEQFF	TGTGCCAGCCGGGGGACGCCCGATGAGCAGTTCTTC
TRBV5-1	TRBD2	-	TRBJ2-7	CASSPEPAGGIDEQYF	TGCGCCAGCAGCCCTGAACCAGCGGGAGGAATCGACGAGCAGTACTTC
TRBV30	-	-	TRBJ1-3	CAWNPRGFSGNTIYF	TGTGCCTGGAACCCACGAGGGTTCTCTGGAAACACCATATATTTT
TRBV6-5	TRBD1	-	TRBJ1-6	CASRRQGDSPLHF	TGTGCCAGCAGGCGACAGGGGGATTCACCCCTCCACTTT
TRBV28	-	-	TRBJ2-5	CASRSPTAGKETQYF	TGTGCCAGCAGATCCCCTACCGCGGGGAAAGAGACCCAGTACTTC
TRBV7-9	-	-	TRBJ2-2	CASSLGTANTGELFF	TGTGCCAGCAGCTTAGGGACAGCGAACACCGGGGAGCTGTTTTTT
TRBV2	TRBD2	-	TRBJ2-2	CASTGTRTGELFF	TGTGCCAGCACCGGGACTAGAACCGGGGAGCTGTTTTTT
TRBV13	-	-	TRBJ2-7	CASSSSYRELYEQYF	TGTGCCAGCAGCTCCTCCTACAGGGAACTCTACGAGCAGTACTTC
TRBV4-3	TRBD1	-	TRBJ1-1	CASSQGSLRQGENTEAFF	TGCGCCAGCAGCCAAGGATCCCTAAGACAGGGGGAGAACACTGAAGCTTTCTTT
TRBV2	TRBD1	-	TRBJ2-1	CASSDRGHEQFF	TGTGCCAGCAGCGACAGGGGCCATGAGCAGTTCTTC
TRBV6-6	-	-	TRBJ1-5	CASSSTGIQPQHF	TGTGCCAGCAGTTCAACAGGGATCCAGCCCCAGCATTTT
TRBV6-6	TRBD2	-	TRBJ2-1	CASSQRTSGRVYNEQFF	TGTGCCAGCAGTCAGAGGACTAGCGGGAGGGTTTACAATGAGCAGTTCTTC
TRBV30	-	-	TRBJ1-3	CAWSVSLSGNTIYF	TGTGCCTGGAGTGTATCCCTGAGTGGAAACACCATATATTTT
TRBV2	-	once	TRBJ2-7	CASSYRVGLQYEQYF	TGTGCCAGCAGCTACAGGGTGGGGCTGCAGTACGAGCAGTACTTC
TRBV9	TRBD1	-	TRBJ1-2	CASSAGQGGGYTF	TGTGCCAGCAGCGCAGGACAGGGCGGGGGCTACACCTTC
TRBV10-3	-	-	TRBJ1-1	CAISTGSARVEAFF	TGTGCCATCAGTACCGGGTCGGCGCGCGTTGAAGCTTTCTTT
TRBV10-3	TRBD1	once	TRBJ1-5	CAISEQGQGSNQPQHF	TGTGCCATCAGCGAACAGGGACAGGGTAGCAATCAGCCCCAGCATTTT
TRBV19	TRBD1	-	TRBJ1-1	CASWGQGAGNTEAFF	TGTGCCAGTTGGGGACAGGGGGCAGGGAACACTGAAGCTTTCTTT
TRBV28	-	-	TRBJ2-1	CASSFGSYNEQFF	TGTGCCAGCAGTTTTGGCAGCTACAATGAGCAGTTCTTC
TRBV15	TRBD2	-	TRBJ2-1	CATSRDRGRLLADLSYNEQFF	TGTGCCACCAGCAGAGATCGGGGGCGGCTACTAGCGGACCTCTCCTACAATGAGCAGTTCTTC
TRBV5-6	TRBD1	-	TRBJ1-1	CASSYFYGQAITEAFF	TGTGCCAGCAGCTACTTTTATGGACAGGCGATCACTGAAGCTTTCTTT
TRBV4-1	TRBD2	-	TRBJ2-7	CASSQGGGVLSYEQYF	TGCGCCAGCAGCCAAGGGGGGGGAGTTCTCTCCTACGAGCAGTACTTC
TRBV5-5	-	few	TRBJ1-3	CASSSGLGGNTIYF	TGTGCCAGCAGCTCGGGACTGGGGGGAAACACCATATATTTT
TRBV6-2/TRBV6-3	-	-	TRBJ2-3	CASSYSGHAGKFTGAGDTQYF	TGTGCCAGCAGTTACTCGGGTCACGCAGGGAAGTTTACGGGAGCGGGAGATACGCAGTATTTT
TRBV6-5	-	-	TRBJ1-2	CATRRGSSYGYTF	TGTGCCACTAGACGAGGGAGTAGCTATGGCTACACCTTC
TRBV20-1	-	-	TRBJ1-2	CSASEGLWGYTF	TGCAGTGCTAGTGAGGGGCTCTGGGGCTACACCTTC
TRBV7-8	TRBD1	-	TRBJ2-7	CASSFLDRDSYEQYF	TGTGCCAGCAGCTTCCTGGACAGGGACTCCTACGAGCAGTACTTC
TRBV5-1	TRBD2	-	TRBJ2-1	CASSLELAAYNEQFF	TGCGCCAGCAGCTTGGAACTAGCGGCTTACAATGAGCAGTTCTTC
TRBV18	-	-	TRBJ1-1	CASSPQQGSTEAFF	TGTGCCAGCTCACCACAACAGGGATCCACTGAAGCTTTCTTT
TRBV7-2	-	-	TRBJ2-7	CASSFRRGGIYEQYF	TGTGCCAGCAGCTTTAGGAGGGGAGGTATCTACGAGCAGTACTTC
TRBV19	-	-	TRBJ1-1	CASSIGPQATEAFF	TGTGCCAGTAGTATCGGCCCCCAGGCTACCGAAGCTTTCTTT
TRBV10-3	TRBD1	-	TRBJ1-5	CAISLGGAGTNQPQHF	TGTGCCATCAGTTTAGGGGGCGCGGGTACAAATCAGCCCCAGCATTTT
TRBV29-1	-	once	TRBJ2-7	CSVFDRQLEQYF	TGCAGCGTTTTTGACAGGCAACTCGAGCAGTACTTC
TRBV14	TRBD1	-	TRBJ2-7	CASSQDRGQTVYEQYF	TGTGCCAGCAGCCAAGATCGGGGACAGACAGTCTACGAGCAGTACTTC
TRBV6-5	TRBD2	-	TRBJ2-7	CASIKTSGRNEQYF	TGTGCCAGCATAAAGACTAGCGGGAGGAACGAGCAGTACTTC